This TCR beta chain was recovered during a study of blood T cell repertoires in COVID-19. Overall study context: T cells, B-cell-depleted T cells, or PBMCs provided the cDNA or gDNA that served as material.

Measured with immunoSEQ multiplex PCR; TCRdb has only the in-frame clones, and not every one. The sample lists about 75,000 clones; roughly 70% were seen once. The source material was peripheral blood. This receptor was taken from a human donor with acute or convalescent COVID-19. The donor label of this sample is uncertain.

The CDR3, as DNA: TGCGCCAGCACCGACAGCGCAAATTCACCCCTCCACTTT. Translation gives CASTDSANSPLHF. The rearrangement uses TRBV5-1 and TRBJ1-6, with D possibly being TRBD1 (5 bases). CDR1 SGHRS and CDR2 YFSETQ come from the germline V gene. This CDR3 is 13 amino acids long. Trimming took off 6 bases at V and 7 bases at J, with 11 bases between the two ends.